These 8 T cell receptor beta chains share one sample of origin, sequenced in a study of shared T cell receptors in the human thymus. The assay was immunoSEQ multiplex PCR, and TCRdb's table has in-frame clones only and misses some. The sample has roughly 550,000 clones, around 78% seen once. The sample was also reused in another study, on human thymus T cells.

Sequenced sample: thymocytes. These receptors all stem from a boy in the first two years of life with a congenital heart defect.

CDR3 nucleotides: TGTGCCAGCAGCGTACGCAGGAACACCGGGGAGCTGTTTTTT. Translation: CASSVRRNTGELFF. This chain joins TRBV9 and TRBJ2-2; no clear D gene. The CDR3 length is 14 residues. CDR1 is SGDLS and CDR2 is YYNGEE in the germline V gene. V was pared by 1 base and J by 1 base, with 5 bases between.

The CDR3 DNA reads as TGTGCCAGCAGTTTATTCCGGATAAGGGGTCGGTCGTCAGGCTACACCTTC. Encoded protein: CASSLFRIRGRSSGYTF. J is TRBJ1-2 and V is TRBV28, with D possibly being TRBD1 (5 bases). This CDR3 comprises 17 residues. The ends were cut back, 1 base at V and 8 bases at J, with 23 bases in the middle. Germline assignment: CDR1 MDHEN and CDR2 SYDVKM.

This clone occurred a few times. The chain has TRBV10-3 and TRBJ1-3; D is unresolved. The CDR3 contains 16 residues. Per germline, CDR1 ENHRY and CDR2 SYGVKD. V was pared by 4 bases and J by 0 bases, with 13 bases between. The CDR3 sequence is CAISGSRASSGNTIYF. In DNA form, the CDR3 reads TGTGCCATCAGTGGCTCACGCGCGAGCTCTGGAAACACCATATATTTT.

The V gene is TRBV15, the J gene TRBJ2-7, with D tentatively TRBD2 (6 bases). Germline CDR1 is LNHNV and CDR2 is YYDKDF (reference sequence). This CDR3 contains 14 residues. V shed 7 bases and J shed 3 bases, with 16 bases lying between them. The CDR3 sequence is CATTDGRAIYEQYF. CDR3 nucleotide sequence: TGTGCCACCACCGACGGGAGAGCCATCTACGAGCAGTACTTC.

V usage is TRBV10-3 and J usage is TRBJ1-2, with D tentatively TRBD1 (5 bases). Germline values: CDR1 ENHRY, CDR2 SYGVKD. The CDR3 loop spans 13 amino acids. Trimming cost V 6 bases and J 8 bases, with 16 bases left between them. The CDR3 DNA follows: TGTGCCATCAGCGGACACCCATCGGGCGGCTACACCTTC. Amino acids: CAISGHPSGGYTF.

The chain recombines TRBV4-3 with TRBJ2-1, with a tentative D call TRBD1 (6 bases). The CDR3 covers 17 residues. V lost 0 bases and J lost 1, with 13 bases in between. Germline values: CDR1 LGHNA, CDR2 YSLEER. The CDR3 sequence: CASSQEGQGMSYNEQFF. The CDR3, as DNA: TGCGCCAGCAGCCAAGAAGGTCAGGGGATGTCCTACAATGAGCAGTTCTTC.

This rearrangement joins TRBV12-5 to TRBJ1-2; D is unclear. CDR3 size: 14 residues. With 3 bases removed from V and 1 base from J, the gap between germline ends came to 9 bases. Germline V gene data show CDR1 as LGHNT and CDR2 as FRNRAP. CDR3 bases: TGTGCTAGTGGTTTTTTACACGATAACTATGGCTACACCTTC. It codes for CASGFLHDNYGYTF.

This chain connects TRBV6-6 to TRBJ1-2; the match to TRBD1 covers 8 bases. Germline V CDR1 and CDR2: MNHNY, SVGAGI (reference sequence). Trimming cost V 6 bases and J 4 bases; bases outside gene matches: 4. The CDR3 is 13 residues long. CDR3 sequence (DNA): TGTGCCAGCAGCCTGGACAGGGCCTATGGCTACACCTTC. It encodes CASSLDRAYGYTF.